These 28 T cell receptor beta chains share one sample of origin, sequenced in a study of graft-versus-host responses after intestinal transplantation. Antigen specificity for these receptors is unknown. Clones were read by immunoSEQ multiplex PCR, and TCRdb kept only the in-frame ones, dropping some. The sample has approximately 33,000 clones; about four fifths are singletons. The source was unstimulated CD8+ T cells sorted from spleen or lymph node cells, collected before intestinal transplant. The receptors stem from a human donor who received an intestinal transplant.

The V and J genes are TRBV6-5 and TRBJ1-1, with D hard to call. V dropped 5 bases and J dropped 6 bases, with 16 bases sitting between them. The CDR3 covers 14 residues. Germline V CDR1 and CDR2: MNHEY, SVGAGI. For the CDR3, the DNA is TGTGCCAGCAGTGCGGGTCTCTACCTGCCTGAAGCTTTCTTT. It codes for CASSAGLYLPEAFF.

This clone was observed once. The chain links TRBV27 to TRBJ2-1; 8 nucleotides line up with TRBD1. CDR1 MNHEY and CDR2 SMNVEV come from the germline V gene (reference sequence). J lost 2 bases, V lost 8 bases, and 11 bases had no gene match. The CDR3 length is 16 residues. The CDR3 here is CASGLPDRDTYNEQFF. The CDR3 nucleotides are TGTGCCAGCGGGTTACCGGACAGGGACACCTACAATGAGCAGTTCTTC.

J is TRBJ2-2 and V is TRBV4-2, with 13 bases matching TRBD2. The CDR3 is 19 amino acids. V dropped 1 base and J dropped 1; count of bases not matched to a gene: 6. Germline values: CDR1 LGHNA, CDR2 YNFKEQ. The CDR3 loop reads CASSQGGLAGVVNTGELFF. The DNA of the CDR3 is TGTGCCAGCAGCCAAGGTGGACTAGCGGGAGTGGTGAACACCGGGGAGCTGTTTTTT.

A word on this clone: Within the sample, other DNA sequences also encode this same CDR3. The chain combines TRBV27 with TRBJ2-7; D not certain. The CDR3 has 13 residues. CDR1 and CDR2 from the germline V gene are MNHEY and SMNVEV (reference sequence). Trimming removed 3 bases at V and 0 bases at J, with 6 bases between. This chain's CDR3 is CASSFSSSYEQYF. DNA for the CDR3: TGTGCCAGCAGTTTCTCCAGCTCCTACGAGCAGTACTTC.

The rearrangement links TRBV27 to TRBJ2-7, with TRBD1 matching over 10 bases. Losses at the gene ends were 2 bases for V and 2 bases for J; bases not matched to a gene: 9. This CDR3 spans 17 amino acids. The germline CDR1 and CDR2 sequences are MNHEY and SMNVEV (reference sequence). CDR3: CASSLGPPDRGAYEQYF. DNA of the CDR3: TGTGCCAGCAGTTTAGGGCCCCCGGACAGGGGGGCCTACGAGCAGTACTTC.

CDR3 residues: CASSPSGQGAYGNTIYF. The CDR3 nucleotides are TGTGCCAGCTCACCGTCTGGGCAGGGGGCTTATGGAAACACCATATATTTT. The chain couples TRBV18 to TRBJ1-3; TRBD1 aligns across 8 bases. The CDR3 is made up of 17 amino acids. Germline CDR1 is KGHSH and CDR2 is LQKENI. V was pared by 3 bases and J by 3 bases, with 10 bases of the junction left unmatched. Combining the CDR3 with reference TRBV18 and TRBJ1-3 gives the whole variable domain NAGVMQNPRHLVRRRGQEARLRCSPMKGHSHVYWYRQLPEEGLKFMVYLQKENIIDESGMPKERFSAEFPKEGPSILRIQQVVRGDSAAYFCASSPSGQGAYGNTIYFGEGSWLTVV.

The genes are TRBV7-3 and TRBJ2-7; 12 positions match TRBD2. Trimming took 4 bases from V and 7 from J; bases not matched to a gene: 8. The germline gives CDR1 SGHTA, CDR2 FQGTGA. The CDR3 is 15 amino acids. The CDR3 loop reads CASSSLAGGPGEQYF. The CDR3 DNA follows: TGTGCCAGCAGCTCGCTAGCGGGAGGGCCGGGGGAGCAGTACTTC. The full variable domain, rest sourced from reference TRBV7-3 and TRBJ2-7, is GAGVSQTPSNKVTEKGKYVELRCDPISGHTALYWYRQSLGQGPEFLIYFQGTGAADDSGLPNDRFFAVRPEGSVSTLKIQRTERGDSAVYLCASSSLAGGPGEQYFGPGTRLTVT.

This clone was seen just once. The J gene is TRBJ1-3, the V gene TRBV21-1; the table assigns TRBD1, which was not confirmed against the DNA. TRBV21-1 is tagged as a pseudogene. The CDR3 contains 17 residues. The CDR3 loop is CASSKGLDRGSGNTIYF. Written as DNA, the CDR3 is TGTGCCAGCAGCAAAGGATTAGACAGGGGCTCTGGAAACACCATATATTTT.

The chain uses TRBV9 and TRBJ1-1; no clear D gene. CDR3 size: 14 residues. V was shortened by 2 bases and J by 1 base, with 9 bases between the two germline ends. Germline V gene lookup returns CDR1 SGDLS and CDR2 YYNGEE. This CDR3 reads CASSVGRPNTEAFF. The CDR3, as DNA: TGTGCCAGCAGCGTTGGGAGGCCGAACACTGAAGCTTTCTTT.

The V gene is TRBV19, the J gene TRBJ1-1; the D gene is possibly TRBD1 (6 bases). V gave up 3 bases and J gave up 8 bases, with 22 bases separating them. In germline, CDR1 is LNHDA, CDR2 SQIVND (reference sequence). CDR3 size: 16 residues. The chain's CDR3 is CASSIGWGPPYQEAFF. The CDR3 DNA is TGTGCCAGTAGTATCGGTTGGGGGCCCCCTTACCAGGAAGCTTTCTTT.

The chain has TRBV6-5 and TRBJ1-1; D not certain. This CDR3 spans 14 amino acids. Trimming removed 5 bases at V and 1 base at J, with 11 bases between. CDR1 is MNHEY and CDR2 is SVGAGI in the germline V gene. The CDR3 region has the DNA TGTGCCAGCAGTGAAAGGGAGGAGAACACTGAAGCTTTCTTT. Encoded protein: CASSEREENTEAFF.

The chain combines TRBV7-9 with TRBJ2-7; D unclear. The CDR3 has 13 residues. Trimming left V 5 bases short and J 2 bases short, with 10 bases between. Germline V lookup: CDR1 SEHNR, CDR2 FQNEAQ (reference sequence). The CDR3 DNA follows: TGTGCCAGCAGCCTACGCGAGACCTACGAGCAGTACTTC. Translated, it gives CASSLRETYEQYF.

The table lists this clone with a count of one. V is TRBV30 and J is TRBJ2-3, with 8 bases fitting TRBD1. The CDR3 has 15 amino acids. CDR1 is GTSNPN and CDR2 is SVGIG in the germline V gene (reference sequence). V shed 5 bases, J shed 3 bases, and the junction held 10 bases outside the gene matches. The CDR3 protein is CAWADRGEPTDTQYF. The CDR3 DNA is TGTGCCTGGGCCGACAGGGGTGAACCTACAGATACGCAGTATTTT.

V and J are TRBV2 and TRBJ1-1; D is unresolved. Germline values: CDR1 SNHLY, CDR2 FYNNEI. V was pared by 0 bases and J by 0 bases, with 8 bases between. The CDR3 spans 15 residues. The CDR3 loop is CASSEAWQMNTEAFF. CDR3 DNA sequence: TGTGCCAGCAGTGAAGCCTGGCAGATGAACACTGAAGCTTTCTTT.

The J gene is TRBJ1-1, the V gene TRBV19; no clear D gene. CDR1 is LNHDA, CDR2 SQIVND, per germline (reference sequence). With 3 bases removed from V and 0 bases from J, the gap between germline ends came to 8 bases. This CDR3 has 14 residues. CDR3 in DNA: TGTGCCAGTAGTATTTTTACGGTGAACACTGAAGCTTTCTTT. The encoded protein is CASSIFTVNTEAFF.

This chain joins TRBV6-1 and TRBJ2-7, with D possibly being TRBD2 (5 bases). This CDR3 comprises 12 residues. Germline V CDR1 and CDR2: MNHNS, SASEGT. V lost 7 bases, J lost 2 bases, and 9 bases lay in between. CDR3 coding DNA: TGTGCCAGCATTGGGAGCCCCTACGAGCAGTACTTC. This codes for CASIGSPYEQYF.

The CDR3: CASSVVVGDTEAFF. DNA for the CDR3: TGTGCCAGCAGCGTAGTGGTAGGGGACACTGAAGCTTTCTTT. V usage is TRBV9 and J usage is TRBJ1-1, with D possibly TRBD1 on 5 matching bases. Germline V gives CDR1 SGDLS, CDR2 YYNGEE. The V gene lost 0 bases and the J gene lost 3 bases, with 9 bases spanning the gap. CDR3 size: 14 residues.

This chain links TRBV11-1 with TRBJ2-7, with 8 bases lining up with TRBD1. The CDR3 spans 14 residues. CDR1 SGHAT and CDR2 FQDESV come from the germline V gene (reference sequence). Trimming cost V 3 bases and J 2 bases; bases outside gene matches: 3. DNA for the CDR3: TGTGCCAGCAGCTTCGGGACAGGAGCCTACGAGCAGTACTTC. Protein product: CASSFGTGAYEQYF.

The rearrangement uses TRBV27 and TRBJ2-1; D may be TRBD2 (6 bases). CDR1 is MNHEY, CDR2 SMNVEV, per germline (reference sequence). Trimming left V 3 bases short and J 6 bases short, with 12 bases between. The CDR3 totals 14 residues. The CDR3 DNA reads as TGTGCCAGCAGTTTGGGGGGTCCAGGCAATGAGCAGTTCTTC. It yields the protein CASSLGGPGNEQFF.

The chain recombines TRBV28 with TRBJ2-2; D is perhaps TRBD2 (5 bases). Germline loops: CDR1 MDHEN, CDR2 SYDVKM. This CDR3 is 17 amino acids long. The ends were cut back, 2 bases at V and 0 bases at J, with 13 bases in the middle. In DNA form, the CDR3 reads TGTGCCAGCAGTTTAGATCGTGAGGGTCCGAACACCGGGGAGCTGTTTTTT. It codes for CASSLDREGPNTGELFF.

This clone was seen once. The chain links TRBV6-5 to TRBJ2-1; 7 nucleotides align to TRBD2. The CDR3 is 13 residues long. Trimming cost V 0 bases and J 15 bases; bases outside gene matches: 8. The V gene's germline CDR1 is MNHEY and CDR2 SVGAGI. CDR3 DNA: TGTGCCAGCAGTTACTCGACGCTAGCGGACGTGTTCTTC. Translation gives CASSYSTLADVFF.

This clone has more than one count but fewer than ten. This chain uses TRBV6-1 with TRBJ2-1; perhaps TRBD2 as D (5 bases). The V end lost 1 base, the J end lost 10 bases, and 14 bases lay between the germline ends. Germline loops: CDR1 MNHNS, CDR2 SASEGT. This CDR3 spans 14 amino acids. The CDR3 sequence: CASSEDRSSREQFF. CDR3 in DNA: TGTGCCAGCAGTGAAGATAGGTCTAGCCGGGAGCAGTTCTTC.

This chain links TRBV15 with TRBJ1-4; D ambiguous. Germline CDR1 and CDR2: LNHNV and YYDKDF (reference sequence). The V gene lost 0 bases and the J gene lost 8 bases, with 10 bases spanning the gap. There are 14 residues in the CDR3. Here the CDR3 DNA reads TGTGCCACCAGCAGAGATTCGGGAGGGGAAAAACTGTTTTTT. Residues: CATSRDSGGEKLFF.

The chain employs TRBV11-2 and TRBJ2-4, with TRBD2 matching 11 bases. The CDR3 covers 15 residues. Germline CDR1 is SGHAT and CDR2 is FQNNGV. J was trimmed by 8 bases and V by 5 bases; bases with no gene match: 8. The CDR3 nucleotides read TGTGCCAGCAGCCCTATAGCGGGAGGGAGGGACATTCAGTACTTC. This codes for CASSPIAGGRDIQYF. Drawing the rest from reference TRBV11-2 and TRBJ2-4, the complete variable domain is EAGVAQSPRYKIIEKRQSVAFWCNPISGHATLYWYQQILGQGPKLLIQFQNNGVVDDSQLPKDRFSAERLKGVDSTLKIQPAKLEDSAVYLCASSPIAGGRDIQYFGAGTRLSVL.

The V gene is TRBV7-8, the J gene TRBJ2-7; D call uncertain. The CDR3 runs to 14 residues. Germline V lookup: CDR1 SGHVS, CDR2 FQNEAQ. Trimming removed 3 bases from V and 3 bases from J, with 12 bases in between. The CDR3 DNA reads TGTGCCAGCAGCTTGCGATGGGCTCTCTACGAGCAGTACTTC. Translation: CASSLRWALYEQYF.

The gene calls are TRBV28 and TRBJ1-5, with D unresolved. The germline CDR1 and CDR2 sequences are MDHEN and SYDVKM. This CDR3 contains 15 residues. Trimming took off 1 base at V and 2 bases at J, with 9 bases between the two ends. The CDR3 loop is CASSLFGGGNQPQHF. The CDR3, as DNA: TGTGCCAGCAGTTTATTTGGCGGGGGCAATCAGCCCCAGCATTTT.

The genes are TRBV4-1 and TRBJ2-1, with TRBD2 matching over 10 bases. The V gene's germline CDR1 is MGHRA and CDR2 YSYEKL. Losses at the gene ends were 4 bases for V and 6 bases for J; bases not matched to a gene: 9. This CDR3 is built from 16 residues. The CDR3 spells CASSLEAGGPFNEQFF. In DNA, the CDR3 is TGCGCCAGCAGCCTTGAAGCGGGGGGGCCTTTCAATGAGCAGTTCTTC.

This chain joins TRBV7-9 and TRBJ2-7, with D possibly TRBD2 on 6 matching bases. Germline V gene sequence: CDR1 SEHNR, CDR2 FQNEAQ (reference sequence). The V end lost 1 base, the J end lost 7 bases, and 11 bases lay between the germline ends. This CDR3 region has 13 residues. The CDR3 region has the DNA TGTGCCAGCAGCTTAGAAGGGAGGCCGGAGCAGTACTTC. Its protein is CASSLEGRPEQYF.